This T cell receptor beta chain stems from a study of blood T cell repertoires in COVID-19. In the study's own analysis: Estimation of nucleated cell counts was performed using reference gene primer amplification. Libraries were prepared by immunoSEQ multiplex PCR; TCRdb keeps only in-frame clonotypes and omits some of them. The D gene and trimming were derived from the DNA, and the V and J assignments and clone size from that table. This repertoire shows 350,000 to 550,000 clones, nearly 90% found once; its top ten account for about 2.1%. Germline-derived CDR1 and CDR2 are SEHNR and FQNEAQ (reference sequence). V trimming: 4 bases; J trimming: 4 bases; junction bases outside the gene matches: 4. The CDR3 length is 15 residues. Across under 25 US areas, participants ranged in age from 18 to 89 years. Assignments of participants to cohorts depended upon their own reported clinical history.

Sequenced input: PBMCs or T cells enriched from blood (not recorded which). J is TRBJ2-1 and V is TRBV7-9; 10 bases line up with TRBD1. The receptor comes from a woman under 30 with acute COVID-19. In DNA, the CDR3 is TGTGCCAGCAGCTCGACAGGGGGCGGTTACAATGAGCAGTTCTTC. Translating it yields CASSSTGGGYNEQFF. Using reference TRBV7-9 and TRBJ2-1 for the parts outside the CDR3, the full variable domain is DTGVSQNPRHKITKRGQNVTFRCDPISEHNRLYWYRQTLGQGPEFLTYFQNEAQLEKSRLLSDRFSAERPKGSFSTLEIQRTEQGDSAMYLCASSSTGGGYNEQFFGPGTRLTVL.